This T cell receptor beta chain was retrieved from a study of blood T cell repertoires in COVID-19. Study in general: Specimens from acute and convalescent COVID-19 originated in the United States, Italy and Spain.

Recruitment covered about two dozen US areas and drew participants whose ages spanned 18 to 89 years. Assignments of participants to cohorts depended upon their own reported clinical history. The V and J ends lost 3 bases and 8 bases, in that order; junction bases with no gene match: 5. This CDR3 spans 13 amino acids. CDR1 and CDR2 from the germline V gene are ENHRY and SYGVKD. TCRdb's table, derived via immunoSEQ multiplex PCR, lists solely in-frame clones and lacks some. The sample gives 250,000 to 350,000 clones, about 83% of which show up once; around 5.8% is in the top ten. This chain uses TRBV10-3 with TRBJ1-2; 8 positions agree with TRBD1. This TCR came from a woman aged 40 to 49 who had recovered from COVID-19. Material for sequencing was PBMCs or T cells enriched from blood (not recorded which). In nucleotides, the CDR3 is TGTGCCATCAGTGACGCGACAGGGGAGGGCTACACCTTC. Translated, it gives CAISDATGEGYTF.